This TCR beta chain is drawn from a study of T cell clones after liver transplantation. Study-wide background: A pre-transplant mixed lymphocyte reaction with TCRbeta sequencing defined graft-donor-reactive clones followed in post-transplant blood. Tolerance: complete withdrawal held at least one year, liver enzymes staying within twice normal. Blood was drawn pre-transplant, before withdrawal, and after full or failed withdrawal. Study outcomes and limitations: The donor-reactive repertoire was only partly measurable in a couple of subjects, lacking donor cells.

Assay used: immunoSEQ multiplex PCR; TCRdb lists only in-frame clones, some missing. The table lists 98,000 or so clones, 75% to 90% of them singletons. A remark on this clone: The target antigen is unknown.

The TCR originated in a human donor who received a liver transplant. The source material was CD4+ T cells from blood, sampled before liver transplant.

The CDR3 is CASSESIGGTLYGYTF. In DNA, the CDR3 is TGTGCCAGCAGCGAGTCCATCGGGGGGACACTTTATGGCTACACCTTC. The chain uses TRBV9 and TRBJ1-2, with D perhaps TRBD1 (6 bases). The CDR3 runs to 16 residues. Trimming removed 3 bases from V and 5 bases from J, with 20 bases in between. Germline V gene data show CDR1 as SGDLS and CDR2 as YYNGEE. Full variable domain (outside the CDR3, taken from reference TRBV9 and TRBJ1-2): DSGVTQTPKHLITATGQRVTLRCSPRSGDLSVYWYQQSLDQGLQFLIQYYNGEERAKGNILERFSAQQFPDLHSELNLSSLELGDSALYFCASSESIGGTLYGYTFGSGTRLTVV.